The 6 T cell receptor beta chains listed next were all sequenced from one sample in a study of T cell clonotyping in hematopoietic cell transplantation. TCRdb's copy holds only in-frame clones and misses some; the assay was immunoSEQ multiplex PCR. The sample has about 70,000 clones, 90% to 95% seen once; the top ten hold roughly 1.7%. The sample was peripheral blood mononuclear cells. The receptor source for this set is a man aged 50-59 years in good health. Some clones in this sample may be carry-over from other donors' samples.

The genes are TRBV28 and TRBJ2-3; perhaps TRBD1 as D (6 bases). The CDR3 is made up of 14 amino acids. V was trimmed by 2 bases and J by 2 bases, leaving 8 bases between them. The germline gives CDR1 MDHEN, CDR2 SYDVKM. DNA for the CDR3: TGTGCCAGCAGTTTAGACAGGAACACAGATACGCAGTATTTT. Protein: CASSLDRNTDTQYF. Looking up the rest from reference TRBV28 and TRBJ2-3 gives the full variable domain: DVKVTQSSRYLVKRTGEKVFLECVQDMDHENMFWYRQDPGLGLRLIYFSYDVKMKEKGDIPEGYSVSREKKERFSLILESASTNQTSMYLCASSLDRNTDTQYFGPGTRLTVL.

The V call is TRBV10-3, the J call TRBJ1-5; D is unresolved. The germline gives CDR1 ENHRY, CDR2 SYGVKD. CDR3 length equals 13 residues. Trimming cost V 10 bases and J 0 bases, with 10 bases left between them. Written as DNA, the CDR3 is TGTGCCAGCAGGACGGATAGCAATCAGCCCCAGCATTTT. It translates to CASRTDSNQPQHF.

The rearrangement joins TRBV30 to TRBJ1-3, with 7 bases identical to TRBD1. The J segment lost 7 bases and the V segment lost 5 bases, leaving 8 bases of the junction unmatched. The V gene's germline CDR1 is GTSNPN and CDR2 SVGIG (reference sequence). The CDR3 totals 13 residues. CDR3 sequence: CAWGRQGGNTIYF. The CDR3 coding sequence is TGTGCCTGGGGTAGACAGGGAGGTAACACCATATATTTT.

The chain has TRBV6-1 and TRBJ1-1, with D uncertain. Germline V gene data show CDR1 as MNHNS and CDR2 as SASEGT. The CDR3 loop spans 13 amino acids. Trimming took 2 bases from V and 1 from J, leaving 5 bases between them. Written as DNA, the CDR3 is TGTGCCAGCAGTGAAAACACGAACACTGAAGCTTTCTTT. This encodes CASSENTNTEAFF.

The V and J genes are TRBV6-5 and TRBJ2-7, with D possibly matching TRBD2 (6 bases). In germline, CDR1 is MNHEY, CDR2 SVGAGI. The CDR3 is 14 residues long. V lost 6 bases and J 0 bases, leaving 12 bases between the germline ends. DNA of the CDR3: TGTGCCAGCAGGCCTCTAGCGTTCTCCTACGAGCAGTACTTC. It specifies CASRPLAFSYEQYF.

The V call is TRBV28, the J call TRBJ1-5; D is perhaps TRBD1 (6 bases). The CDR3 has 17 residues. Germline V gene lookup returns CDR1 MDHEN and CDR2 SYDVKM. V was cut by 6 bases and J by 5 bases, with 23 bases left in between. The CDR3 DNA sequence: TGTGCCAGCAGGGGGTCCAAGAATTCAGGGGCCTATCAGCCCCAGCATTTT. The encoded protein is CASRGSKNSGAYQPQHF.